This T cell receptor beta chain stems from a study of blood T cell repertoires in COVID-19. Study as a whole: Whether acute or convalescent, the COVID-19 samples came from the United States, Italy and Spain. From T cells, B-cell-depleted T cells, or PBMCs came the material, which was cDNA or gDNA.

TCRdb's table, derived via immunoSEQ multiplex PCR, lists solely in-frame clones and lacks some. The sample has 200,000 to 250,000 clones, 88% seen once. Each recovered donor of Cohort 3 presented with two negative PCRs, clearance, or symptom resolution. The ends were cut back, 1 base at V and 2 bases at J, with 9 bases in the middle. The CDR3 has 15 amino acids. Germline lookup yields CDR1 SGDLS and CDR2 YYNGEE. The chain is built from TRBV9 and TRBJ2-2; perhaps TRBD1 as D (6 bases). The sequencing sample was made of PBMCs or T cells enriched from blood (not recorded which). The TCR sequence derives from a woman between 25 and 40 years old who had recovered from COVID-19. CDR3 residues: CASSVQGSNTGELFF. The CDR3 DNA sequence: TGTGCCAGCAGCGTACAGGGGTCAAACACCGGGGAGCTGTTTTTT.